This T cell receptor (beta chain) appears in the sequencing data of a study of blood T cell repertoires in COVID-19. From germline, CDR1 is KGHDR and CDR2 SFDVKD. The CDR3 is made up of 14 amino acids. V shed 10 bases and J 3 bases; nucleotides not matched to a gene: 9. The assay was immunoSEQ multiplex PCR, and TCRdb's table has in-frame clones only and misses some. This sample has approximately 150,000 clones, with 81% found just once. Specimen: PBMCs or T cells enriched from blood (not recorded which). The TCR comes from a woman in her thirties or forties with acute COVID-19. J is TRBJ2-5 and V is TRBV24-1; TRBD2 matches at 8 bases. The CDR3 loop is CATPPGLGEETQYF. CDR3 DNA: TGTGCCACTCCCCCGGGACTAGGGGAAGAGACCCAGTACTTC.